These 22 T cell receptor beta chains were sequenced from one sample in a study of T cell changes during pregnancy in multiple sclerosis. TCRdb keeps only in-frame clones here, not all; method: immunoSEQ multiplex PCR. Of about 13,000 clones listed, 90% are singletons. The material sequenced was CD8+ T cells from peripheral blood mononuclear cells, taken after pregnancy. Receptor source: a female donor in good health, enrolled as a control in a pregnancy study.

Worth noting for this clone: The sample contains more than one DNA sequence encoding this CDR3. The rearrangement uses TRBV11-2 and TRBJ2-1; D is ambiguous. CDR3 length equals 11 residues. Deletions cut 1 base from V and 7 bases from J, with 2 bases between. Germline CDR1 SGHAT, CDR2 FQNNGV. The CDR3 coding sequence is TGTGCCAGCAGCTTAGCAAATGAGCAGTTCTTC. It encodes CASSLANEQFF.

This clone showed up just once. The rearrangement uses TRBV5-8 and TRBJ2-7; 7 nucleotides match TRBD1. The V gene's germline CDR1 is SGHTS and CDR2 YDEGEE. The V gene end was trimmed by 0 bases and the J gene end by 3 bases; junction bases not matched to a gene: 12. The CDR3 spans 17 residues. In DNA, the CDR3 is TGTGCCAGCAGCTTGGCGGAGACAGGGTACGGAAACTACGAGCAGTACTTC. This gives the protein CASSLAETGYGNYEQYF.

The rearrangement links TRBV7-9 to TRBJ1-2; weak D call: TRBD1 (6 bases). The CDR3 is 15 residues long. Between the trimmed V and J ends, which lost 3 bases and 5 bases, there was a span of 16 bases. The germline gives CDR1 SEHNR, CDR2 FQNEAQ (reference sequence). The CDR3 region has the DNA TGTGCCAGCAGCTTCGGCCCCGGGACAAATTATGGCTACACCTTC. It codes for CASSFGPGTNYGYTF.

The genes are TRBV27 and TRBJ1-2; 12 nucleotides match TRBD1. This CDR3 spans 17 amino acids. V was clipped by 6 bases and J by 6 bases; unmatched bases: 14. Germline V gene sequence: CDR1 MNHEY, CDR2 SMNVEV (reference sequence). CDR3 nucleotides: TGTGCCAGCAGCGAGAGTGGGACAGGGGGCTATCGAGATGGCTACACCTTC. This encodes CASSESGTGGYRDGYTF.

This chain links TRBV10-3 with TRBJ2-1; possibly TRBD2 for D (6 bases). This CDR3 is 16 amino acids long. Germline V CDR1 and CDR2: ENHRY, SYGVKD. The V end lost 0 bases, the J end lost 6 bases, and 15 bases lay between the germline ends. The DNA of the CDR3 is TGTGCCATCAGTGAGTCGCCGGAGGGCCCTGGCAATGAGCAGTTCTTC. It yields the protein CAISESPEGPGNEQFF.

V is TRBV5-4 and J is TRBJ2-7; possibly TRBD1 for D (6 bases). Germline CDR1 is SGHNT and CDR2 is YYREEE (reference sequence). V lost 4 bases and J lost 0, with 8 bases in between. The CDR3 sequence is 13 residues long. The CDR3 DNA follows: TGTGCCAGCAGCATGGACAGCTCCTACGAGCAGTACTTC. Residues: CASSMDSSYEQYF. The complete variable domain, with remaining parts taken from reference TRBV5-4 and TRBJ2-7, reads ETGVTQSPTHLIKTRGQQVTLRCSSQSGHNTVSWYQQALGQGPQFIFQYYREEENGRGNFPPRFSGLQFPNYSSELNVNALELDDSALYLCASSMDSSYEQYFGPGTRLTVT.

In nucleotides, the CDR3 is TGTGCCAGCAGTTTATCCCCCCTAATGGCGGGGGGGGAGACAGATACGCAGTATTTT. Translated, it gives CASSLSPLMAGGETDTQYF. V usage is TRBV27 and J usage is TRBJ2-3; TRBD2 aligns across 9 bases. Germline V gene lookup returns CDR1 MNHEY and CDR2 SMNVEV (reference sequence). There are 19 residues in the CDR3. J gave up 3 bases and V 0 bases, and 13 bases lay outside the gene matches.

The chain uses TRBV2 and TRBJ1-1; D gene uncertain. The CDR3 is 12 residues long. The V and J ends lost 5 bases and 0 bases respectively, with 4 bases between them. Per the germline V gene, CDR1 is SNHLY and CDR2 is FYNNEI. The CDR3: CASSPVNTEAFF. DNA for the CDR3: TGTGCCAGCAGTCCAGTGAACACTGAAGCTTTCTTT.

The chain carries TRBV2 and TRBJ2-7; TRBD2 agrees at 7 bases. J was trimmed by 0 bases and V by 4 bases; bases with no gene match: 9. This CDR3 comprises 16 residues. The V gene's germline CDR1 is SNHLY and CDR2 FYNNEI. CDR3 protein: CASSGTSAGPSYEQYF. DNA for the CDR3: TGTGCCAGCAGTGGCACTAGCGCCGGACCCTCCTACGAGCAGTACTTC.

This chain connects TRBV5-1 to TRBJ2-2, with 11 bases identical to TRBD2. The CDR3 totals 16 residues. CDR1 is SGHRS and CDR2 is YFSETQ in the germline V gene. Losses at the gene ends were 3 bases for V and 7 bases for J; bases not matched to a gene: 8. The CDR3 loop reads CASSSPSGGPIGELFF. CDR3 nucleotides: TGCGCCAGCAGCTCGCCTAGCGGGGGGCCGATCGGGGAGCTGTTTTTT.

This clone was counted between two and nine times. This chain links TRBV9 with TRBJ2-1, with D tentatively TRBD2 (6 bases). Trimming took off 2 bases at V and 9 bases at J, with 12 bases between the two ends. Per germline, CDR1 SGDLS and CDR2 YYNGEE. The CDR3 runs to 13 residues. The CDR3 spells CASSVDRGSEQFF. The CDR3 DNA sequence: TGTGCCAGCAGCGTGGACCGGGGGAGTGAGCAGTTCTTC.

This chain uses TRBV28 with TRBJ2-7; D gene unclear. CDR1 MDHEN and CDR2 SYDVKM come from the germline V gene. CDR3 length: 13 residues. V was shortened by 6 bases and J by 4 bases, with 13 bases between the two germline ends. The CDR3 spells CASSHRSVYEQYF. As DNA, the CDR3 is TGTGCCAGCAGCCATAGATCGGTATACGAGCAGTACTTC.

This clone was seen once. The chain recombines TRBV5-1 with TRBJ2-1, with 8 nucleotides matching TRBD1. Germline V gene lookup returns CDR1 SGHRS and CDR2 YFSETQ. CDR3 length: 14 amino acids. V was clipped by 4 bases and J by 7 bases; unmatched bases: 7. This CDR3 is CASSPGTGQNEQFF. Here the CDR3 DNA reads TGCGCCAGCAGCCCTGGGACAGGACAAAATGAGCAGTTCTTC. Full variable domain (remainder filled in from reference TRBV5-1 and TRBJ2-1): KAGVTQTPRYLIKTRGQQVTLSCSPISGHRSVSWYQQTPGQGLQFLFEYFSETQRNKGNFPGRFSGRQFSNSRSEMNVSTLELGDSALYLCASSPGTGQNEQFFGPGTRLTVL.

The J gene is TRBJ2-7, the V gene TRBV27; 9 positions agree with TRBD2. This CDR3 is built from 16 residues. Germline CDR1 reads MNHEY; CDR2 reads SMNVEV (reference sequence). Trimming cost V 5 bases and J 4 bases; bases outside gene matches: 12. CDR3: CASSRERGAPTYEQYF. As DNA, the CDR3 is TGTGCCAGCAGTAGGGAGCGGGGGGCCCCCACATACGAGCAGTACTTC.

This chain uses TRBV11-2 with TRBJ1-5; D gene ambiguous. CDR1 and CDR2 (germline): SGHAT, FQNNGV. The length of the CDR3 is 12 residues. The V gene lost 5 bases and the J gene lost 3 bases, with 5 bases spanning the gap. CDR3 in amino acids: CASSADNQPQHF. The CDR3 DNA sequence: TGTGCCAGCAGCGCAGACAATCAGCCCCAGCATTTT.

This chain connects TRBV25-1 to TRBJ2-2; TRBD1 agrees at 7 bases. After removal of 10 bases from V and 5 bases from J, the junction contained 7 bases not matched to a gene. The CDR3 totals 13 residues. Germline V gene data show CDR1 as MGHDK and CDR2 as SYGVNS. The CDR3 nucleotides are TGTGCCACCCGACAGGGTACGACCGGGGAGCTGTTTTTT. As protein: CATRQGTTGELFF.

The genes are TRBV28 and TRBJ1-1, with 7 positions matching TRBD1. After removal of 7 bases from V and 3 bases from J, the junction contained 14 bases not matched to a gene. CDR1 and CDR2 from the germline V gene are MDHEN and SYDVKM. The CDR3 spans 16 residues. CDR3 sequence (DNA): TGTGCCAGCACCGCCCGGAGGGGGCCAAAGGACACTGAAGCTTTCTTT. This sequence encodes CASTARRGPKDTEAFF.

The rearrangement joins TRBV19 to TRBJ2-3; 13 bases fit TRBD2. The CDR3 has 14 residues. The junction had 4 bases not matched to a gene; V was cut back by 6 bases and J by 7 bases. In germline, CDR1 is LNHDA, CDR2 SQIVND (reference sequence). In DNA, the CDR3 is TGTGCCAGTAGCCCACTAGCGGGGGGGAATACGCAGTATTTT. This codes for CASSPLAGGNTQYF.

J is TRBJ2-7 and V is TRBV27; 7 nucleotides agree with TRBD2. This CDR3 contains 15 residues. Losses at the gene ends were 4 bases for V and 2 bases for J; bases not matched to a gene: 8. Germline-derived CDR1 and CDR2 are MNHEY and SMNVEV (reference sequence). The CDR3 is CASSSVAGTTYEQYF. CDR3 bases: TGTGCCAGCAGTTCGGTAGCGGGTACCACCTACGAGCAGTACTTC.

This clone appeared a single time. The rearrangement uses TRBV5-4 and TRBJ1-2; D is ambiguous. CDR3 length equals 13 residues. The germline gives CDR1 SGHNT, CDR2 YYREEE (reference sequence). Trimming removed 4 bases from V and 7 bases from J, with 14 bases in between. Here the CDR3 reads CASSTAEGRGYTF. The DNA for the CDR3 is TGTGCCAGCAGCACGGCGGAGGGCCGTGGCTACACCTTC.

The genes are TRBV9 and TRBJ2-3; 7 nucleotides line up with TRBD2. Germline CDR1 and CDR2: SGDLS and YYNGEE. The J segment lost 2 bases and the V segment lost 4 bases, leaving 7 bases of the junction unmatched. This CDR3 is 15 amino acids long. CDR3 nucleotides: TGTGCCAGCAGCCCCCCCGGGGGGTTCACAGATACGCAGTATTTT. This encodes CASSPPGGFTDTQYF.

This chain uses TRBV19 with TRBJ2-1; the D gene is possibly TRBD2 (6 bases). The CDR3 is 14 amino acids. Trimming took off 4 bases at V and 9 bases at J, with 16 bases between the two ends. The germline CDR1 and CDR2 sequences are LNHDA and SQIVND (reference sequence). The CDR3 region is CASSTYRGGGEQFF. The CDR3 nucleotides read TGTGCCAGTAGTACCTATAGGGGAGGCGGTGAGCAGTTCTTC.